The 16 T cell receptor beta chains presented below share a single source sample, sequenced in a study of T-cell memory formation after mild COVID-19. One entry per CDR3 protein, called by TCRdb with MiXCR from the 5' RACE reads. The sample yields roughly 400,000 distinct CDR3 sequences, roughly 18% seen once. The source material was PBMCs or a T cell subset sorted from them (not recorded which). Receptors were obtained from a man aged 18 to 29 who had mild COVID-19 (a few samples of this study predate the infection). Cell type and time point are not known.

This clonotype was seen a few times. This chain joins TRBV5-1 and TRBJ1-1, with D possibly being TRBD1 (6 bases). Germline assignment: CDR1 SGHRS and CDR2 YFSETQ. There are 14 residues in the CDR3. The V end lost 4 bases, the J end lost 6 bases, and 16 bases lay between the germline ends. The CDR3 protein is CASSLWLGAAEAFF. The CDR3 bases are TGCGCCAGCAGCCTCTGGTTGGGGGCGGCTGAAGCTTTCTTT.

This clonotype showed up just a few times. A much larger clone lies one base from this, so it may be a read error. This rearrangement joins TRBV9 to TRBJ1-1; D is unresolved. The V end lost 4 bases, the J end lost 0 bases, and 7 bases lay between the germline ends. CDR1 is SGDLS and CDR2 is YYNGEE in the germline V gene. The CDR3 sequence is 13 residues long. The DNA for the CDR3 is TGTGCCAGCAGCCACGGGGTGAACACTGAAGCTTTCTTT. Translation: CASSHGVNTEAFF.

The sample holds a few counts of this clonotype. The V and J genes are TRBV7-6 and TRBJ1-1; D unclear. This CDR3 has 14 amino acids. Germline CDR1 is SGHVS and CDR2 is FNYEAQ. Trimming removed 2 bases from V and 1 base from J, with 8 bases in between. The CDR3 is CASSLRQKNTEAFF. CDR3 DNA sequence: TGTGCCAGCAGCTTAAGGCAGAAGAACACTGAAGCTTTCTTT.

The chain joins TRBV28 to TRBJ2-3; 10 bases fit TRBD1. Losses at the gene ends were 5 bases for V and 7 bases for J; bases not matched to a gene: 6. The CDR3 has 14 residues. Per germline, CDR1 MDHEN and CDR2 SYDVKM. The CDR3 DNA reads as TGTGCCAGCAGTCCCGGGACAGGGGCATATACGCAGTATTTT. The encoded protein is CASSPGTGAYTQYF. Filled out from reference TRBV28 and TRBJ2-3, the complete variable domain reads DVKVTQSSRYLVKRTGEKVFLECVQDMDHENMFWYRQDPGLGLRLIYFSYDVKMKEKGDIPEGYSVSREKKERFSLILESASTNQTSMYLCASSPGTGAYTQYFGPGTRLTVL.

The V gene is TRBV4-1, the J gene TRBJ2-1; no definite D call. Germline CDR1 is MGHRA and CDR2 is YSYEKL. The CDR3 sequence is 12 residues long. V lost 4 bases and J 6 bases, leaving 7 bases between the germline ends. CDR3 coding DNA: TGCGCCAGCAGCCCTTGGGGCAATGAGCAGTTCTTC. As protein: CASSPWGNEQFF.

The rearrangement uses TRBV30 and TRBJ2-7; D is unresolved. CDR1 GTSNPN and CDR2 SVGIG come from the germline V gene (reference sequence). The CDR3 has 11 residues. V dropped 5 bases and J dropped 1 base, with 6 bases sitting between them. The CDR3 is CAWGSSYEQYF. Here the CDR3 DNA reads TGTGCCTGGGGCAGTTCCTACGAGCAGTACTTC.

V is TRBV5-1 and J is TRBJ2-1; no reliable D call. Trimming took off 2 bases at V and 7 bases at J, with 10 bases between the two ends. CDR3 length: 13 amino acids. Germline CDR1 reads SGHRS; CDR2 reads YFSETQ. The CDR3 sequence: CASSFQGLNEQFF. The CDR3 DNA reads as TGCGCCAGCAGCTTTCAAGGCCTAAATGAGCAGTTCTTC. Using reference TRBV5-1 and TRBJ2-1 for the parts outside the CDR3, the full variable domain is KAGVTQTPRYLIKTRGQQVTLSCSPISGHRSVSWYQQTPGQGLQFLFEYFSETQRNKGNFPGRFSGRQFSNSRSEMNVSTLELGDSALYLCASSFQGLNEQFFGPGTRLTVL.

The table lists this clonotype with a few counts. J is TRBJ2-3 and V is TRBV24-1, with D maybe TRBD1 (6 bases). V lost 5 bases and J lost 7, with 12 bases in between. Germline lookup yields CDR1 KGHDR and CDR2 SFDVKD. This CDR3 comprises 13 residues. The CDR3: CATSGSQGHTQYF. CDR3 nucleotides: TGTGCCACCAGTGGTTCCCAGGGGCATACGCAGTATTTT.

A remark on this clonotype: This may arise from a read error, as a much more abundant clone is one base away. This sequence joins TRBV7-8 and TRBJ1-1, with unresolved D. Germline CDR1 is SGHVS and CDR2 is FQNEAQ. The CDR3 runs to 14 residues. Trimming pared 5 bases from V and 5 bases from J, leaving 15 bases between. The DNA of the CDR3 is TGTGCCAGCAGCCTCAAGTGGGGTGGGACTGAAGCTTTCTTT. Translating it yields CASSLKWGGTEAFF.

As for this clonotype: Given a much more abundant clone one base away, this may be a read error. V usage is TRBV14 and J usage is TRBJ1-1; no firm D call. Germline V gives CDR1 SGHDN, CDR2 FVKESK. The CDR3 has 12 amino acids. V dropped 2 bases and J dropped 0 bases, with 1 base sitting between them. The CDR3 bases are TGTGCCAGCAGCCAACTGAACACTGAAGCTTTCTTT. It codes for CASSQLNTEAFF.

V is TRBV20-1 and J is TRBJ1-1; TRBD1 is a possible D gene (5 bases). The germline CDR1 and CDR2 sequences are DFQATT and SNEGSKA (reference sequence). Trimming took 3 bases from V and 3 from J, leaving 20 bases between them. The CDR3 is 16 amino acids. CDR3 nucleotide sequence: TGCAGTGCTAGTGATCTGGGGGATGCCTATGACACTGAAGCTTTCTTT. It encodes CSASDLGDAYDTEAFF.

This clonotype was observed a single time. V usage is TRBV6-2 or TRBV6-3 and J usage is TRBJ1-2; D is unresolved. Trimming left V 4 bases short and J 7 bases short, with 10 bases between. The CDR3 runs 12 residues. Germline CDR1 and CDR2: MNHEY and SVGEGT. CDR3 sequence: CASSSPRTGYTF. The DNA of the CDR3 is TGTGCCAGCAGTTCTCCGCGGACTGGCTACACCTTC.

This clonotype was seen a handful of times. This rearrangement joins TRBV28 to TRBJ1-3; a possible D gene is TRBD1 (6 bases). The V end lost 8 bases, the J end lost 1 base, and 18 bases lay between the germline ends. The CDR3 has 16 amino acids. CDR1 is MDHEN and CDR2 is SYDVKM in the germline V gene. The chain's CDR3 is CASPHPGTSSGNTIYF. CDR3 coding DNA: TGTGCCAGCCCCCACCCTGGGACAAGTTCTGGAAACACCATATATTTT.

The sample holds a few counts of this clonotype. The V and J genes are TRBV4-3 and TRBJ1-4, with D uncertain. The V and J ends lost 4 bases and 8 bases respectively, with 23 bases between them. Germline-derived CDR1 and CDR2 are LGHNA and YSLEER. This CDR3 has 17 amino acids. In nucleotides, the CDR3 is TGCGCCAGCAGCCCAAGATGGGAGAGGATCGCTAGGGAAAAACTGTTTTTT. Amino acids: CASSPRWERIAREKLFF.

This clonotype was detected a few times. This chain uses TRBV12-3 or TRBV12-4 with TRBJ2-7, with 8 bases aligning to TRBD1. V was clipped by 5 bases and J by 1 base; unmatched bases: 4. There are 14 residues in the CDR3. The CDR3 DNA sequence: TGTGCCAGCAGTCCCAGGGGGCAATCCTACGAGCAGTACTTC. Its protein is CASSPRGQSYEQYF.

The genes are TRBV7-8 and TRBJ1-2; tentatively, D is TRBD1 (5 bases). V lost 6 bases, J lost 2 bases, and 13 bases lay in between. The CDR3 runs to 14 residues. The germline V gene has CDR1 SGHVS and CDR2 FQNEAQ. This CDR3 is CASSSREGNYGYTF. The DNA of the CDR3 is TGTGCCAGCAGTTCAAGGGAGGGGAACTATGGCTACACCTTC.